This T cell receptor (beta chain) originates from a study of blood T cell repertoires in COVID-19. Methods used by the authors: Cell counts per sample came from amplifying reference gene primers. Produced via immunoSEQ multiplex PCR; TCRdb's table is partial and in-frame only. Clonal size and the V and J genes are those of that table, whereas D and trimming came from the DNA. The table includes 200,000 to 250,000 clones, approximately 80% detected once. CDR3 length: 15 amino acids. Losses at the gene ends were 0 bases for V and 7 bases for J; bases not matched to a gene: 3. Germline loops: CDR1 MNHNS, CDR2 SASEGT.

The receptor comes from a man aged 25-40 years who had recovered from COVID-19. Sequenced sample: peripheral blood. The chain combines TRBV6-1 with TRBJ2-3; 11 bases map to TRBD2. CDR3 residues: CASSEATSGGNTQYF. The CDR3, as DNA: TGTGCCAGCAGTGAAGCTACTAGCGGGGGCAATACGCAGTATTTT.